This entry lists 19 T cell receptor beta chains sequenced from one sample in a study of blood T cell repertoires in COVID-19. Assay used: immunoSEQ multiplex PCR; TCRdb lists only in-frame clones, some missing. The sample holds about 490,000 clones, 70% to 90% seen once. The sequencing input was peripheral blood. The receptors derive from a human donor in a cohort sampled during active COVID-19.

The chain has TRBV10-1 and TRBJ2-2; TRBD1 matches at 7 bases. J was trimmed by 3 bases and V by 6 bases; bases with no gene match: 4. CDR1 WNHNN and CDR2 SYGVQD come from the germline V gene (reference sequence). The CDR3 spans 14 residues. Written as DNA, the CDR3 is TGCGCCAGCAGATCAGACAGGGACACCGGGGAGCTGTTTTTT. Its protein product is CASRSDRDTGELFF.

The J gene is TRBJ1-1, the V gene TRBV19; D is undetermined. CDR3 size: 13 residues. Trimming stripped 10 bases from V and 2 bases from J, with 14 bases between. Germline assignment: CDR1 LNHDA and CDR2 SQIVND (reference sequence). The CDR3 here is CATQIGVNTEAFF. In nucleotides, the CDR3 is TGTGCCACCCAAATCGGGGTTAACACTGAAGCTTTCTTT.

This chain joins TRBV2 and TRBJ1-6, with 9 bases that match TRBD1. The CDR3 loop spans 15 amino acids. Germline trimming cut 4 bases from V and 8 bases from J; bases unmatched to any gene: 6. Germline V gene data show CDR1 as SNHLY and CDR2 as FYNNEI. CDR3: CASSVTGTGYSPLHF. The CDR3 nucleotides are TGTGCCAGCAGTGTGACCGGGACAGGGTATTCACCCCTCCACTTT.

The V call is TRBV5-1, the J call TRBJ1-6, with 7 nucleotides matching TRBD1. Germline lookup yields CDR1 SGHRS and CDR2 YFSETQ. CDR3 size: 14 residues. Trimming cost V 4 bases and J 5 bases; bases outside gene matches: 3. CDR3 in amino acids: CASSPGQNNSPLHF. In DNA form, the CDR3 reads TGCGCCAGCAGCCCGGGACAGAATAATTCACCCCTCCACTTT.

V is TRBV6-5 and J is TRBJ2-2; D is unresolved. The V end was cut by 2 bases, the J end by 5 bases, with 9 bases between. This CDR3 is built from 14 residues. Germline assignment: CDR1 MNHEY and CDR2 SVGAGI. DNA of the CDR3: TGTGCCAGCAGTTACGGGCGATTGACCGGGGAGCTGTTTTTT. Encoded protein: CASSYGRLTGELFF.

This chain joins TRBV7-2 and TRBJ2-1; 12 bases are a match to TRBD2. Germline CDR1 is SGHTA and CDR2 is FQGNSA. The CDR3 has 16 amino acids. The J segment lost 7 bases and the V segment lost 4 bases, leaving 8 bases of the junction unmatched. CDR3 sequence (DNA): TGTGCCAGCAGCTCACAGACTAGCGGGAGAGGGAATGAGCAGTTCTTC. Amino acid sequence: CASSSQTSGRGNEQFF. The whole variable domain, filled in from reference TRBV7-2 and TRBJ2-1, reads GAGVSQSPSNKVTEKGKDVELRCDPISGHTALYWYRQSLGQGLEFLIYFQGNSAPDKSGLPSDRFSAERTGGSVSTLTIQRTQQEDSAVYLCASSSQTSGRGNEQFFGPGTRLTVL.

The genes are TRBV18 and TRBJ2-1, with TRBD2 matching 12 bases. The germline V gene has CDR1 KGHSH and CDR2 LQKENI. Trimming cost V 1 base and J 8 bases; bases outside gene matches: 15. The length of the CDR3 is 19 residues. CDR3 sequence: CASSPLLAGGPGLSHEQFF. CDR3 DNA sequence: TGTGCCAGCTCACCACTCCTAGCGGGAGGGCCGGGGTTAAGCCATGAGCAGTTCTTC.

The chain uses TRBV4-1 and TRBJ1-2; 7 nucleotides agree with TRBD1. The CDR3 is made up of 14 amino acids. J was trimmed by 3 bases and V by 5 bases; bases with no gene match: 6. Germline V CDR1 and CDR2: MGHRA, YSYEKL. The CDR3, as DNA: TGCGCCAGCAGCGCAGGGGGTAACGACTATGGCTACACCTTC. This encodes CASSAGGNDYGYTF.

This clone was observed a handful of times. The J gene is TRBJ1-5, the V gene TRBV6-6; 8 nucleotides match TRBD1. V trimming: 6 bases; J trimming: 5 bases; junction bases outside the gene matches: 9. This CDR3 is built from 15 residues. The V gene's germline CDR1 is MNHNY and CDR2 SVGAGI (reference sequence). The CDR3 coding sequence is TGTGCCAGCAGACCACGGACAGGGACCGATCAGCCCCAGCATTTT. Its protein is CASRPRTGTDQPQHF.

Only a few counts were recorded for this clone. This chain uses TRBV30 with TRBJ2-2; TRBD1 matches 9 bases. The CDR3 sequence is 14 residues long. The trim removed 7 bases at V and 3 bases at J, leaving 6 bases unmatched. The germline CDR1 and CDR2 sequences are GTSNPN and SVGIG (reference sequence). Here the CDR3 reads CALNRGLDTGELFF. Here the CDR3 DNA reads TGTGCCTTGAACAGGGGGCTTGACACCGGGGAGCTGTTTTTT.

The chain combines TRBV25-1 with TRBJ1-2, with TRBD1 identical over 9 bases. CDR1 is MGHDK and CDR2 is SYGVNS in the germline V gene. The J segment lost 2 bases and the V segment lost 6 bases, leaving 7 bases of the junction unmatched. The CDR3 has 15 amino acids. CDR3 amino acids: CASRGQGVLNYGYTF. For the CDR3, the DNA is TGTGCCAGCAGGGGACAGGGAGTATTGAACTATGGCTACACCTTC.

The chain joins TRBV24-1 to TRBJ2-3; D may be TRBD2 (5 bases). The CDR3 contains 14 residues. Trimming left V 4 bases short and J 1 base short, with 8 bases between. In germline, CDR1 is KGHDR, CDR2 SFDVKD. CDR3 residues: CATSDPGGTDTQYF. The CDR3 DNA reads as TGTGCCACCAGTGACCCCGGGGGCACAGATACGCAGTATTTT.

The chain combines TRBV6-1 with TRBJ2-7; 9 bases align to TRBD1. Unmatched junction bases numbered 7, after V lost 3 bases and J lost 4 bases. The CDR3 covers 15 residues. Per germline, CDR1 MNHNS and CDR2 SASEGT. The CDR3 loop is CASSESGTGRYEQYF. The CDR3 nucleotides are TGTGCCAGCAGTGAGTCCGGGACAGGGAGATACGAGCAGTACTTC.

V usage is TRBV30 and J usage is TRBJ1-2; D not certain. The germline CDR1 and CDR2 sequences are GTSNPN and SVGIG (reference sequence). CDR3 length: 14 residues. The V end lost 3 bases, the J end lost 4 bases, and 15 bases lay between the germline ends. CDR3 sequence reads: CAWRPPGSGYGYTF. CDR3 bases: TGTGCCTGGAGACCGCCGGGGAGCGGCTATGGCTACACCTTC.

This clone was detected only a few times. CDR3 DNA: TGTGCCAGCAGCTTAGGTGGCGGAAACACCATATATTTT. Translated: CASSLGGGNTIYF. The chain carries TRBV11-2 and TRBJ1-3; D not resolved. With 1 base removed from V and 4 bases from J, the gap between germline ends came to 5 bases. This CDR3 comprises 13 residues. The germline V gene has CDR1 SGHAT and CDR2 FQNNGV.

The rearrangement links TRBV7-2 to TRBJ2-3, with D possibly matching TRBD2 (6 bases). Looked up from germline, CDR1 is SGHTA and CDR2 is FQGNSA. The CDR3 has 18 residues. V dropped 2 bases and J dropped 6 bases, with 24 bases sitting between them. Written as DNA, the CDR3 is TGTGCCAGCAGCTTACGGCCCGAAGGTGGGAGGAGGATGGATACGCAGTATTTT. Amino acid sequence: CASSLRPEGGRRMDTQYF.

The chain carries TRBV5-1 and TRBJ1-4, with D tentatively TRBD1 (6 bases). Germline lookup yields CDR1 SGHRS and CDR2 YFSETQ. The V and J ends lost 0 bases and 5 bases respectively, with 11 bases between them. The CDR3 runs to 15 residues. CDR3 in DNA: TGCGCCAGCAGCTTGGGACAGGCCGTAAATGAAAAACTGTTTTTT. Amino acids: CASSLGQAVNEKLFF.

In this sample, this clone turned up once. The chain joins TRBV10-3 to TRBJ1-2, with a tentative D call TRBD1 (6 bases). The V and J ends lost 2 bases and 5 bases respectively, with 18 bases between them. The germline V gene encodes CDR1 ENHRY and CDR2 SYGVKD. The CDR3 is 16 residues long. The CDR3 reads CAISEEGGASRYGYTF. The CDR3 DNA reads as TGTGCCATCAGTGAGGAAGGGGGGGCCTCTAGGTATGGCTACACCTTC.

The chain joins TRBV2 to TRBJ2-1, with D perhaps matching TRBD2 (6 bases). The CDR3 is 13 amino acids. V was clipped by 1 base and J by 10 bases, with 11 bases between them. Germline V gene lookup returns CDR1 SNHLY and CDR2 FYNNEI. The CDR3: CASSEGLAWEQFF. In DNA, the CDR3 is TGTGCCAGCAGTGAAGGGCTAGCGTGGGAGCAGTTCTTC.